Following are 3 T cell receptor beta chains from one sample sequenced in a study of T cell changes during pregnancy in multiple sclerosis. Sequencing used immunoSEQ multiplex PCR; TCRdb keeps in-frame clones, though not all of them. The data show about 64,000 clones, 96% seen once. Specimen: CD8+ T cells from peripheral blood mononuclear cells, collected after pregnancy. These receptors were collected from a female donor with multiple sclerosis, enrolled in a pregnancy study.

The chain couples TRBV25-1 to TRBJ2-1, with D perhaps TRBD1 (6 bases). Between the trimmed V and J ends, which lost 1 base and 7 bases, there was a span of 20 bases. Per germline, CDR1 MGHDK and CDR2 SYGVNS. The CDR3 extends over 17 amino acids. CDR3 region: CASSEFFGDIPLNEQFF. The DNA of the CDR3 is TGTGCCAGCAGTGAATTCTTTGGGGACATTCCACTGAATGAGCAGTTCTTC.

This chain connects TRBV27 to TRBJ2-7, with TRBD2 as a possible D gene (5 bases). The CDR3 runs to 13 residues. Trimming pared 3 bases from V and 1 base from J, leaving 7 bases between. CDR1 and CDR2 from the germline V gene are MNHEY and SMNVEV (reference sequence). CDR3 sequence reads: CASSLPGSYEQYF. DNA for the CDR3: TGTGCCAGCAGTTTGCCGGGGTCCTACGAGCAGTACTTC.

The chain couples TRBV29-1 to TRBJ2-1, with a tentative D call TRBD2 (6 bases). Trimming took 7 bases from V and 5 from J, leaving 18 bases between them. This CDR3 is 14 amino acids long. Germline CDR1 reads SQVTM; CDR2 reads ANQGSEA. The CDR3 is CSGGLAGYNNEQFF. The CDR3 DNA reads as TGCAGCGGAGGGCTGGCGGGATATAACAATGAGCAGTTCTTC.